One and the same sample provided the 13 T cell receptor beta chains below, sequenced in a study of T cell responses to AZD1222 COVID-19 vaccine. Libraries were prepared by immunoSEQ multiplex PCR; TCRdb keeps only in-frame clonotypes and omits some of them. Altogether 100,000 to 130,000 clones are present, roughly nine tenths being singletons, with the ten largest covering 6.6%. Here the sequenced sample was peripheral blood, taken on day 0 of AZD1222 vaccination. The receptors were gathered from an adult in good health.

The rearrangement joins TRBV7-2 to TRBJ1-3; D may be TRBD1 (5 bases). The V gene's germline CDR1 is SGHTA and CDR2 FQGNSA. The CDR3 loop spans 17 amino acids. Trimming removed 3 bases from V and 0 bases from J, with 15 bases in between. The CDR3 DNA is TGTGCCAGCAGCTTCGTCGGGGGGGGAAGCTCTGGAAACACCATATATTTT. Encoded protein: CASSFVGGGSSGNTIYF.

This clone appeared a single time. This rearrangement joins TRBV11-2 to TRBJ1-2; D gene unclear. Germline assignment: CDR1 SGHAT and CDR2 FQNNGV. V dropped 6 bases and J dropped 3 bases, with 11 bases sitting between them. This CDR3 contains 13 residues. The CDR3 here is CASSSGLYYGYTF. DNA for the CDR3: TGTGCCAGCAGTTCCGGACTGTACTATGGCTACACCTTC.

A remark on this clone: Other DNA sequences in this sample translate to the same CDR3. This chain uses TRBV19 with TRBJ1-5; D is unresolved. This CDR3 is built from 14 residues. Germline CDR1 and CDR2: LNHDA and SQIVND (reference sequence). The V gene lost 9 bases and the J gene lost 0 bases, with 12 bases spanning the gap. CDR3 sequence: CASRSPTSNQPQHF. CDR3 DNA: TGTGCCAGCAGGTCACCAACTAGCAATCAGCCCCAGCATTTT.

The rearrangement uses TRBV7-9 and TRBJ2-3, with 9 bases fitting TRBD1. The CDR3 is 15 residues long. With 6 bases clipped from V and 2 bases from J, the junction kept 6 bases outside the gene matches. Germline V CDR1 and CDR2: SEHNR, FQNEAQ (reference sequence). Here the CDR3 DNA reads TGTGCCAGCAGTAAGGACAGGGGAAACACAGATACGCAGTATTTT. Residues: CASSKDRGNTDTQYF.

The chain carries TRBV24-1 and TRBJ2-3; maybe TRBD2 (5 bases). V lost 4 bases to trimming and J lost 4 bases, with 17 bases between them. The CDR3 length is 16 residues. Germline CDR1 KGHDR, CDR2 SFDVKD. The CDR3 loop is CATSDRRAARADTQYF. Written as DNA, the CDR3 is TGTGCCACCAGTGACCGTCGAGCGGCTCGGGCAGATACGCAGTATTTT.

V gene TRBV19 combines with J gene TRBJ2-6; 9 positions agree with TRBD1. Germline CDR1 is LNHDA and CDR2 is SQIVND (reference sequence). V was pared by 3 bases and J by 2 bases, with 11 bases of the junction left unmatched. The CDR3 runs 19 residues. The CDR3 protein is CASSIGTGGAVPGANVLTF. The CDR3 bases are TGTGCCAGTAGTATCGGTACAGGGGGCGCAGTTCCTGGGGCCAACGTCCTGACTTTC.

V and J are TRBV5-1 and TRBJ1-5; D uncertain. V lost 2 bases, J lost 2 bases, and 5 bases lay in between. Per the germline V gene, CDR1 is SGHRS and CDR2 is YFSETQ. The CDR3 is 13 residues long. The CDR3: CASSFTGNQPQHF. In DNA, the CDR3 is TGCGCCAGCAGCTTTACAGGCAATCAGCCCCAGCATTTT.

The CDR3 region has the DNA TGTGCCAGCAGCTTAGAAAGAGGACGTCTCTACGAGCAGTACTTC. This codes for CASSLERGRLYEQYF. This chain connects TRBV11-2 to TRBJ2-7; no definite D call. Germline V gene lookup returns CDR1 SGHAT and CDR2 FQNNGV. The CDR3 is made up of 15 amino acids. Trimming left V 0 bases short and J 3 bases short, with 12 bases between.

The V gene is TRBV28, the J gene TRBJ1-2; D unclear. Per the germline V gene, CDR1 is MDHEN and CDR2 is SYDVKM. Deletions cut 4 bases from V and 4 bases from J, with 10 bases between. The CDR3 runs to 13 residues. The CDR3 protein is CASSSQATYGYTF. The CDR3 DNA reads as TGTGCCAGCAGTTCCCAGGCCACCTATGGCTACACCTTC.

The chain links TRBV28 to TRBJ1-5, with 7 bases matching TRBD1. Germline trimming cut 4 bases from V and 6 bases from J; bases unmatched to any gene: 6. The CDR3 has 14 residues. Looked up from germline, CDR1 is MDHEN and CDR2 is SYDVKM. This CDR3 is CASSYRQGSQPQHF. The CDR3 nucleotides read TGTGCCAGCAGTTACAGACAGGGTAGTCAGCCCCAGCATTTT.

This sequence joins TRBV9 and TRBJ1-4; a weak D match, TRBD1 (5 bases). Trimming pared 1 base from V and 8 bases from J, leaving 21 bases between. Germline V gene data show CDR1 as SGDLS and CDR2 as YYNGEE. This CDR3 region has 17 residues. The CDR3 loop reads CASSVSAGRAVGEKLFF. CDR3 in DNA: TGTGCCAGCAGCGTATCCGCGGGACGGGCGGTTGGGGAAAAACTGTTTTTT. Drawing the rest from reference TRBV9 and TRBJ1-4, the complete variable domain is DSGVTQTPKHLITATGQRVTLRCSPRSGDLSVYWYQQSLDQGLQFLIQYYNGEERAKGNILERFSAQQFPDLHSELNLSSLELGDSALYFCASSVSAGRAVGEKLFFGSGTQLSVL.

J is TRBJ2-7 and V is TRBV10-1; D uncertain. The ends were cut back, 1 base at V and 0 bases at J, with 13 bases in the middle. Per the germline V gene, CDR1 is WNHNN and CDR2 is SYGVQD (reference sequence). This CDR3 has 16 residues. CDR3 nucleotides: TGCGCCAGCAGTGAGTGCCGGGCAGCCCTCTCCTACGAGCAGTACTTC. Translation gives CASSECRAALSYEQYF.

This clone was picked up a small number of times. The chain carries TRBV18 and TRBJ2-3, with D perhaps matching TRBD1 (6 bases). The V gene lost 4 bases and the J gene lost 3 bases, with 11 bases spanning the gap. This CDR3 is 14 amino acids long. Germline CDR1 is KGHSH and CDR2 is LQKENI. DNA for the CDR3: TGTGCCAGCTCACTGACCCAGGGGACAGATACGCAGTATTTT. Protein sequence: CASSLTQGTDTQYF.